The 15 T cell receptor beta chains listed next were all sequenced from one sample in a study of blood T cell repertoires in COVID-19. Data came from immunoSEQ multiplex PCR; TCRdb stores just in-frame clones and leaves some out. The sample has approximately 160,000 clones, about 81% seen once. The material sequenced was peripheral blood. The source is a man aged 55 to 69 with active or convalescent COVID-19.

In its sample, this clone was seen a few times. V is TRBV29-1 and J is TRBJ1-4; TRBD1 agrees at 7 bases. This CDR3 spans 13 amino acids. Trimming removed 7 bases from V and 7 bases from J; junction bases left unmatched: 9. The germline V gene encodes CDR1 SQVTM and CDR2 ANQGSEA. The CDR3 bases are TGCAGCGCCTACAGGGGCCGCGGTGAAAAACTGTTTTTT. As protein: CSAYRGRGEKLFF. Full variable domain (rest looked up from reference TRBV29-1 and TRBJ1-4): SAVISQKPSRDICQRGTSLTIQCQVDSQVTMMFWYRQQPGQSLTLIATANQGSEATYESGFVIDKFPISRPNLTFSTLTVSNMSPEDSSIYLCSAYRGRGEKLFFGSGTQLSVL.

This clone was observed a single time. The CDR3 nucleotides read TGTGCCAGCAGCTTCATCCGCTACGGTGAAGCTTTCTTT. Its translation: CASSFIRYGEAFF. V and J are TRBV7-9 and TRBJ1-1; D not certain. The germline gives CDR1 SEHNR, CDR2 FQNEAQ (reference sequence). V lost 3 bases and J 7 bases, leaving 12 bases between the germline ends. This CDR3 region has 13 residues.

This clone came up a few times. This chain links TRBV12-3 or TRBV12-4 with TRBJ2-1; D remains unclear. V lost 4 bases and J 6 bases, leaving 7 bases between the germline ends. The CDR3 runs to 12 residues. The CDR3 DNA reads as TGTGCCAGCAGTTCCACTGGCAATGAGCAGTTCTTC. Its translation: CASSSTGNEQFF.

This chain joins TRBV29-1 and TRBJ2-7; D is perhaps TRBD1 (7 bases). V was cut by 4 bases and J by 7 bases, with 14 bases left in between. Germline lookup yields CDR1 SQVTM and CDR2 ANQGSEA. The CDR3 has 12 residues. CDR3 in DNA: TGCAGCGTTGGCGGGACAGACGAAGAGCAGTACTTC. Translating it yields CSVGGTDEEQYF.

V gene TRBV28 combines with J gene TRBJ1-6, with 8 nucleotides matching TRBD1. V gave up 2 bases and J gave up 8 bases; unmatched junction bases: 2. This CDR3 region has 14 residues. Germline V gene data show CDR1 as MDHEN and CDR2 as SYDVKM. CDR3 amino acids: CASSLAGGYSPLHF. The CDR3 DNA reads TGTGCCAGCAGTTTAGCAGGGGGCTATTCACCCCTCCACTTT.

V is TRBV11-3 and J is TRBJ2-5, with D perhaps TRBD2 (7 bases). This CDR3 has 14 amino acids. V was pared by 5 bases and J by 9 bases, with 19 bases between. Germline CDR1 and CDR2: SGHNT and YENEEA. In nucleotides, the CDR3 is TGTGCCAGCAGCCCCGCCGCGGGGGCGGCGGCCCAGTACTTC. It is translated as CASSPAAGAAAQYF.

Remarks on this clone: One end of the junction varies from germline; a read error may be responsible. The genes are TRBV28 and TRBJ1-1; TRBD1 might be the D (5 bases). Per the germline V gene, CDR1 is MDHEN and CDR2 is SYDVKM. This CDR3 is built from 13 residues. CDR3 sequence (DNA): TGTGCCGGCAGTCGGGGGACGAACACTGAAGCTTTCTTT. It codes for CAGSRGTNTEAFF.

A few counts support this clone. Additional DNA sequences in this sample encode the identical CDR3. V gene TRBV19 combines with J gene TRBJ1-2; TRBD1 agrees at 11 bases. Germline V gives CDR1 LNHDA, CDR2 SQIVND (reference sequence). V gave up 4 bases and J gave up 2 bases; unmatched junction bases: 3. The CDR3 totals 15 residues. The CDR3 reads CASSTRDRGNYGYTF. In nucleotides, the CDR3 is TGTGCCAGTAGTACCCGGGACAGGGGGAACTATGGCTACACCTTC. Using reference TRBV19 and TRBJ1-2 for the parts outside the CDR3, the full variable domain is DGGITQSPKYLFRKEGQNVTLSCEQNLNHDAMYWYRQDPGQGLRLIYYSQIVNDFQKGDIAEGYSVSREKKESFPLTVTSAQKNPTAFYLCASSTRDRGNYGYTFGSGTRLTVV.

The rearrangement uses TRBV7-2 and TRBJ2-1; 10 bases align to TRBD2. Losses at the gene ends were 1 base for V and 2 bases for J; bases not matched to a gene: 2. Germline CDR1 SGHTA, CDR2 FQGNSA. CDR3 size: 16 residues. This CDR3 reads CASSLVGTSAYNEQFF. In DNA form, the CDR3 reads TGTGCCAGCAGCTTAGTAGGGACTAGCGCCTACAATGAGCAGTTCTTC.

The rearrangement uses TRBV5-4 and TRBJ2-1; 8 nucleotides match TRBD2. V lost 4 bases and J lost 0; bases outside the gene matches: 6. Per germline, CDR1 SGHNT and CDR2 YYREEE (reference sequence). CDR3 length: 16 amino acids. The DNA for the CDR3 is TGTGCCAGCAGCCCCGGGGGGGTCCTCTCCTACAATGAGCAGTTCTTC. Protein: CASSPGGVLSYNEQFF.

V and J are TRBV11-3 and TRBJ2-3; the D gene is possibly TRBD1 (5 bases). Trimming cost V 10 bases and J 0 bases, with 14 bases left between them. CDR3 length: 14 residues. From germline, CDR1 is SGHNT and CDR2 YENEEA. The CDR3 is CATAVGPSTDTQYF. CDR3 DNA sequence: TGTGCCACCGCGGTGGGGCCTAGCACAGATACGCAGTATTTT. The full variable domain, in which reference TRBV11-3 and TRBJ2-3 provide the parts outside the CDR3, is EAGVVQSPRYKIIEKKQPVAFWCNPISGHNTLYWYLQNLGQGPELLIRYENEEAVDDSQLPKDRFSAERLKGVDSTLKIQPAELGDSAVYLCATAVGPSTDTQYFGPGTRLTVL.

In its sample, this clone was seen many times. The V and J genes are TRBV6-5 and TRBJ2-1; 12 bases match TRBD2. Losses at the gene ends were 6 bases for V and 7 bases for J; bases not matched to a gene: 7. Germline V gives CDR1 MNHEY, CDR2 SVGAGI. The CDR3 is 15 residues long. CDR3 nucleotides: TGTGCCAGCAGACTTACTAGCGGGGGGATGAATGAGCAGTTCTTC. Amino acid sequence: CASRLTSGGMNEQFF.

The gene calls are TRBV3-1 (or the pseudogene TRBV3-2) and TRBJ2-1; D may be TRBD2 (5 bases). Germline V gene lookup returns CDR1 LGHDT and CDR2 YNNKEL (reference sequence). This CDR3 is built from 15 residues. Trimming left V 4 bases short and J 7 bases short, with 17 bases between. CDR3 sequence: CASSRRTGMSNEQFF. In DNA form, the CDR3 reads TGTGCCAGCAGCCGCCGCACCGGGATGAGTAATGAGCAGTTCTTC.

The rearrangement uses TRBV6-5 and TRBJ1-1; D is perhaps TRBD1 (5 bases). Trimming took 2 bases from V and 1 from J, leaving 5 bases between them. Germline values: CDR1 MNHEY, CDR2 SVGAGI. This CDR3 region has 13 residues. The CDR3 sequence is CASSYQGNTEAFF. CDR3 DNA: TGTGCCAGCAGTTACCAGGGGAACACTGAAGCTTTCTTT.

The chain carries TRBV2 and TRBJ2-5; tentatively, D is TRBD2 (6 bases). Looked up from germline, CDR1 is SNHLY and CDR2 is FYNNEI. The length of the CDR3 is 17 residues. The V end was cut by 5 bases, the J end by 1 base, with 20 bases between. The CDR3 region has the DNA TGTGCCAGCAGTCTATATCTTCCGGGAGACCCCCAAGAGACCCAGTACTTC. Amino acid sequence: CASSLYLPGDPQETQYF.